There are many counts of the clone carrying this T cell receptor beta chain. The study defined stable Graves' hyperthyroidism as no ophthalmopathy progression within 18 months. PBMCs were obtained from approximately 10 ml fresh peripheral blood. These data belong to a study of T cells in Graves' hyperthyroidism and ophthalmopathy. It was RNA transcripts that yielded the amplified TCR beta CDR3 regions. The HTBI set primed first-round TCR CDR3 RT-PCR. TCRdb reanalysed the multiplex PCR reads using MiXCR and keeps one entry per CDR3 protein. The repertoire holds 500,000 to 550,000 distinct CDR3 sequences, less than 25% seen once, with about 26% in the top ten. Trimming pared 3 bases from V and 3 bases from J, leaving 14 bases between. Germline CDR1 SGHAT, CDR2 FQNNGV. This CDR3 comprises 15 residues.

Sequencing was performed on blood. The receptor's source is a man between 18 and 29 years old with Graves' hyperthyroidism. The rearrangement joins TRBV11-2 to TRBJ2-5, with D perhaps assigned TRBD1 or TRBD2 (5 bases each). CDR3 DNA: TGTGCCAGCAGCTTTCGCCATGGGACCAAAGAGACCCAGTACTTC. Its translation: CASSFRHGTKETQYF.